This TCR beta chain derives from a study of blood T cell repertoires in COVID-19. Across the study: PBMCs, B-cell-depleted T cells, or T cells provided the cDNA or gDNA that made up the material.

The V gene end was trimmed by 2 bases and the J gene end by 6 bases; junction bases not matched to a gene: 6. Germline CDR1 is MNHEY and CDR2 is SMNVEV (reference sequence). The CDR3 sequence is 16 residues long. In the authors' methods: Using reference gene primer amplification, nucleated cell counts were estimated. Using immunoSEQ multiplex PCR, the repertoire was profiled, and TCRdb retains in-frame clones only, with some absent. V, J and clone size are those of that table, while D and trimming were read from the DNA. Of 100,000 to 150,000 clones in the sample, 70% to 90% were seen once. This chain uses TRBV27 with TRBJ2-2, with 10 nucleotides matching TRBD2. Sequencing was done on a sample of peripheral blood. The TCR comes from a woman aged 55-70 years with acute or convalescent COVID-19. The CDR3 sequence is CASSLTLAGVAGELFF. CDR3 in DNA: TGTGCCAGCAGTTTAACTCTAGCGGGAGTTGCCGGGGAGCTGTTTTTT.